This T cell receptor (beta chain) was observed in a study of T cells in women clearing cervical HPV infection. Study-wide background: Blood came at first lesion visit for cases, post-clearance for controls.

HPV was found by MY09/MY11 PCR and dot-blot genotyping. Sequencing used immunoSEQ multiplex PCR; TCRdb keeps in-frame clones, though not all of them. The table gives roughly 48,000 clones; the top ten clones make up around 1.5% of it. A remark on this clone: The read halts 3 residues ahead of the CDR3 end, with the missing end drawn from the germline J gene.

V was clipped by 1 base and J by 3 bases, with 12 bases between them. The length of the CDR3 is 15 residues. Germline V gives CDR1 SEHNR, CDR2 FQNEAQ (reference sequence). The TCR comes from a woman between 18 and 70 years old with a cervical HPV16 infection that either progressed to CIN3+ or cleared (not recorded which). The rearrangement joins TRBV7-9 to TRBJ1-1, with D possibly TRBD1 on 5 matching bases. Sequenced: blood buffy coat. CDR3 bases read: TGTGCCAGCAGCTTAGTGGGGAGACAGTACACTGAA. It codes for CASSLVGRQYTE. The entire CDR3 sequence reads CASSLVGRQYTEAFF.